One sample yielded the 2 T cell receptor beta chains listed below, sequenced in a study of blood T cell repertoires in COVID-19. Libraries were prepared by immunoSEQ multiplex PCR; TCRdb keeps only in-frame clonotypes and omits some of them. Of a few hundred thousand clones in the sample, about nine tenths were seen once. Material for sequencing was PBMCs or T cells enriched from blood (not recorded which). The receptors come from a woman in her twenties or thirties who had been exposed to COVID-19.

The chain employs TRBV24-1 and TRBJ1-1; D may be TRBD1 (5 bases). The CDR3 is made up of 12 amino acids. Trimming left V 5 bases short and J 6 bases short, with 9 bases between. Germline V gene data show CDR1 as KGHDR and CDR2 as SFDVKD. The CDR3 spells CATSAHRPEAFF. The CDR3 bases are TGTGCCACCAGTGCCCACAGGCCTGAAGCTTTCTTT.

The CDR3 sequence: CASISRSEQYF. The CDR3 DNA reads as TGTGCCAGCATCTCAAGGAGCGAGCAGTACTTC. This chain joins TRBV2 and TRBJ2-7; no reliable D call. Trimming shortened V by 7 bases and J by 6 bases, and 10 bases separated the two germline ends. The CDR3 length is 11 residues. Germline CDR1 reads SNHLY; CDR2 reads FYNNEI.